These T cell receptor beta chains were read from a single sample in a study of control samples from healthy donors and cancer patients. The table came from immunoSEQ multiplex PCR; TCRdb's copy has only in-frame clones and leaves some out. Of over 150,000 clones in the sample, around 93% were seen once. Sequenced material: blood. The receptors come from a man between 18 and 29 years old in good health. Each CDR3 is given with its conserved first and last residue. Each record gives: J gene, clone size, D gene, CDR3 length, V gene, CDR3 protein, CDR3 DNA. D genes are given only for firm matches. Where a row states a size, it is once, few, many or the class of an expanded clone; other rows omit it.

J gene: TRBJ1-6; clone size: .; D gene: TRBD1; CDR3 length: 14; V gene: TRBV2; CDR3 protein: CASKKGAGDSPLHF; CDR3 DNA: TGTGCCAGCAAAAAGGGGGCTGGGGATTCACCCCTCCACTTT
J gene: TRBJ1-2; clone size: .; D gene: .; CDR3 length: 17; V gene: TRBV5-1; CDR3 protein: CASSPVGGRGMDYGYTF; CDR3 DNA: TGCGCCAGCAGCCCGGTAGGGGGGCGCGGTATGGACTATGGCTACACCTTC
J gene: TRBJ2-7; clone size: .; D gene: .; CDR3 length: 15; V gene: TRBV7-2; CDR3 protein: CASSLAQGGNYEQYF; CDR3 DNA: TGTGCCAGCAGCTTAGCCCAAGGAGGAAACTACGAGCAGTACTTC
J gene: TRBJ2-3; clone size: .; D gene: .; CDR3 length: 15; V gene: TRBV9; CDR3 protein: CASSVVHTSTDTQYF; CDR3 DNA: TGTGCCAGCAGCGTAGTACACACCTCCACAGATACGCAGTATTTT
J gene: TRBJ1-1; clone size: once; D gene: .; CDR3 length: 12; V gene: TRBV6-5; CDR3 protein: CASGRGGTEAFF; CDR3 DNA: TGTGCCAGCGGCAGGGGAGGCACTGAAGCTTTCTTT
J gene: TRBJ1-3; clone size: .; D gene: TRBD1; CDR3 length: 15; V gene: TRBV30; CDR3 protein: CAWNTGVLSGNTIYF; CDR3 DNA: TGTGCCTGGAATACAGGGGTTCTCTCTGGAAACACCATATATTTT
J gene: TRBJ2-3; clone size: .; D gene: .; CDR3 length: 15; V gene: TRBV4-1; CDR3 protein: CASSPPGFGTDTQYF; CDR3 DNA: TGCGCCAGCAGTCCTCCAGGTTTTGGCACAGATACGCAGTATTTT
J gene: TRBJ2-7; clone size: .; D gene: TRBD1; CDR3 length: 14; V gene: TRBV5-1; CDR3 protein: CASKGQGRPYEQYF; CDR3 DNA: TGCGCCAGCAAAGGACAGGGGCGACCCTACGAGCAGTACTTC
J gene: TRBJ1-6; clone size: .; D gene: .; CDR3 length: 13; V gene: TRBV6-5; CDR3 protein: CASSPSENSPLHF; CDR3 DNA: TGTGCCAGCAGTCCGAGTGAGAACTCACCCCTCCACTTT
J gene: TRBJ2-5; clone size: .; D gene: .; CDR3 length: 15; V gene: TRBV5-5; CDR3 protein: CASSFGPEDTETQYF; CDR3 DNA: TGTGCCAGCAGCTTCGGACCAGAAGATACGGAGACCCAGTACTTC
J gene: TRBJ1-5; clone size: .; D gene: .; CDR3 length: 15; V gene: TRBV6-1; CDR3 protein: CASSDWHLSNQPQHF; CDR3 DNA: TGTGCCAGCAGTGATTGGCACCTTAGCAATCAGCCCCAGCATTTT
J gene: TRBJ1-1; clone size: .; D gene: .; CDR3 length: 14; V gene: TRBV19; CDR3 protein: CASSREGLNTEAFF; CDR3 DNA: TGTGCCAGTAGTAGGGAGGGGCTGAACACTGAAGCTTTCTTT
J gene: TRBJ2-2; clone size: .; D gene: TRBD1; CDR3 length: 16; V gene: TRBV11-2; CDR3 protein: CASSPGTEKNTGELFF; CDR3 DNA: TGTGCCAGCAGCCCTGGGACAGAGAAGAACACCGGGGAGCTGTTTTTT
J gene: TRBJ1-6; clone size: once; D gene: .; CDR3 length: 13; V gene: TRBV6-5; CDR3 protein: CASSIEWDSPLHF; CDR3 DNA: TGTGCCAGCAGTATAGAGTGGGATTCACCCCTCCACTTT
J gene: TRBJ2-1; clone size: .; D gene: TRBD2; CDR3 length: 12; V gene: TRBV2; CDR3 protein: CASSGTSNEQFF; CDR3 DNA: TGTGCCAGCAGCGGGACTAGTAATGAGCAGTTCTTC
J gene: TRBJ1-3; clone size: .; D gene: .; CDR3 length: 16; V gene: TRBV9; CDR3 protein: CASSLDVGIAGNTIYF; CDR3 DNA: TGTGCCAGCAGCTTGGACGTAGGAATCGCTGGAAACACCATATATTTT
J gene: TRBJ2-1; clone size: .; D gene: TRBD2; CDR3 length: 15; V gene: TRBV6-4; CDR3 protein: CASSPGTSGVNEQFF; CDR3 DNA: TGTGCCAGCAGTCCCGGGACTAGCGGGGTCAATGAGCAGTTCTTC
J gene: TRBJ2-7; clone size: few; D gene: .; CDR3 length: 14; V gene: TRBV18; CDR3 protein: CASSPPSASYEQYF; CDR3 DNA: TGTGCCAGCTCACCACCGTCAGCGAGCTACGAGCAGTACTTC
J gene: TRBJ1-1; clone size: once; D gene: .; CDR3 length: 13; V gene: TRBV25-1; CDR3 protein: CASREPSGTEAFF; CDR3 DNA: TGTGCCAGCAGGGAGCCCTCGGGCACTGAAGCTTTCTTT
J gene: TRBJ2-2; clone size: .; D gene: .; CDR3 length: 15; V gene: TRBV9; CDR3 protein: CASSVDWLHTGELFF; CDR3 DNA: TGTGCCAGCAGCGTAGACTGGCTGCACACCGGGGAGCTGTTTTTT
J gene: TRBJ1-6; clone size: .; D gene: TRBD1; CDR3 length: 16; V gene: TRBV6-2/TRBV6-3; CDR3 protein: CASSSERQGLGSPLHF; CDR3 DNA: TGTGCCAGCAGTTCAGAGAGACAGGGGTTAGGTTCACCCCTCCACTTT
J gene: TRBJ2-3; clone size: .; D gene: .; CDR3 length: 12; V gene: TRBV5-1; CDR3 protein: CASRKDTDTQYF; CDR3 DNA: TGCGCCAGCCGGAAGGACACAGATACGCAGTATTTT
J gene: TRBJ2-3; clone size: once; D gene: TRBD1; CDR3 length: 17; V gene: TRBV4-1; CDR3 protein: CASSQEGGTGTTDTQYF; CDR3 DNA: TGCGCCAGCAGCCAAGAGGGGGGGACAGGGACCACAGATACGCAGTATTTT
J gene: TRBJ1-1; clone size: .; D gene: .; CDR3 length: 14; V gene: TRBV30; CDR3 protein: CAWSLPSPATEAFF; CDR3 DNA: TGTGCCTGGAGTTTGCCCTCCCCGGCCACTGAAGCTTTCTTT
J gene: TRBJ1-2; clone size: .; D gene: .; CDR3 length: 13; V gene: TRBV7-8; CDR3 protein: CASSGTKGNGYTF; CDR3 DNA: TGTGCCAGCAGCGGGACTAAGGGGAATGGCTACACCTTC
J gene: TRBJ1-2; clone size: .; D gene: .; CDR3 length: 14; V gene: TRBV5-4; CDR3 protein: CASSLDIGFYGYTF; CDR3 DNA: TGTGCCAGCAGCTTGGATATAGGGTTCTATGGCTACACCTTC
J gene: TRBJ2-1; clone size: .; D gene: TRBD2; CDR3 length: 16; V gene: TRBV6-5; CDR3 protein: CASSFPLAGGSNEQFF; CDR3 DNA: TGTGCCAGCAGTTTCCCCCTAGCGGGGGGATCCAATGAGCAGTTCTTC
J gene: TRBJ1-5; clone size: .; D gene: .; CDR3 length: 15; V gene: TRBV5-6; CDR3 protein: CASSFRGELGQPQHF; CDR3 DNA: TGTGCCAGCAGCTTTAGGGGAGAGCTCGGTCAGCCCCAGCATTTT
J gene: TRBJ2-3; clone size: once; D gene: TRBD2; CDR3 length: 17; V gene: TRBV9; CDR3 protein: CASSEPKRGGGTDTQYF; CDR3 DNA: TGTGCCAGCAGCGAGCCGAAGCGGGGGGGCGGCACAGATACGCAGTATTTT
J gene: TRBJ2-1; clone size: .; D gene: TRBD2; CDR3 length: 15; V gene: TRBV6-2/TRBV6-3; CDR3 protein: CASSLTGGLYNEQFF; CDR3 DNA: TGTGCCAGCAGTCTAACGGGGGGGTTATACAATGAGCAGTTCTTC
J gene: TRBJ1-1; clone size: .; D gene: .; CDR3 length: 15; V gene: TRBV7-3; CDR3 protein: CASSLYGQPNTEAFF; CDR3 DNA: TGTGCCAGCAGCTTATATGGGCAGCCGAACACTGAAGCTTTCTTT
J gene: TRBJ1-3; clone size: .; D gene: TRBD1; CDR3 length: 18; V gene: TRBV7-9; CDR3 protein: CASSLLGQGGVSGNTIYF; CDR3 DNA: TGTGCCAGCAGCTTGCTCGGACAGGGGGGCGTCTCTGGAAACACCATATATTTT
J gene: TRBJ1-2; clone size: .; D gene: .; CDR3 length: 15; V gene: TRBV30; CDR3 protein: CAWLKSGTPNYGYTF; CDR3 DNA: TGTGCCTGGCTTAAATCCGGGACACCCAACTATGGCTACACCTTC
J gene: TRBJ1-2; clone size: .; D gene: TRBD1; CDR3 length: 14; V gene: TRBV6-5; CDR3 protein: CASSIIQGHYGYTF; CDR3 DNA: TGTGCCAGCAGTATAATACAGGGGCACTATGGCTACACCTTC
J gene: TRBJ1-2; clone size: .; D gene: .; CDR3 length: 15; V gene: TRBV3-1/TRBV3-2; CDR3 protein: CASSQASQGTYGYTF; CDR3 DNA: TGTGCCAGCAGCCAAGCTTCTCAGGGGACCTATGGCTACACCTTC